The clone carrying this TCR beta chain was found once. Its antigen is still unknown. In germline, CDR1 is SGHRS, CDR2 YFSETQ. There are 15 residues in the CDR3. Unmatched junction bases numbered 7, after V lost 4 bases and J lost 7 bases. Some clones are missing from TCRdb's copy, which holds only in-frame ones; the method was immunoSEQ multiplex PCR. In the table there are 30,000 or so clones, approximately 80% of which are singletons. The data originate from a study of T cells in narcolepsy. Findings and limits, study-wide: Autoreactive HCRT-specific and TRIB2-specific clonotypes were marked in same-patient CSF-versus-blood CD4+ comparisons. Healthy controls reportedly lacked the autoreactive clonotypes serially found in patients' blood.

The rearrangement joins TRBV5-1 to TRBJ2-1; 11 bases align to TRBD1. Source material: CD45RA- memory CD4+ T cells from PBMCs. The sequence came from a human donor with narcolepsy. The CDR3, as DNA: TGCGCCAGCAGCCGGGACAGGGGGTTTAGAAATGAGCAGTTCTTC. This encodes CASSRDRGFRNEQFF.